Following are 2 T cell receptor beta chains from one sample sequenced in a study of human T cells and chemical hapten exposure. TCRdb itself ran the RACE reads through MiXCR, one entry per CDR3 protein. Here the sample spans 90,000 or so distinct CDR3 sequences, about 10% being singletons. Time point specified: patch test 1, 2 weeks after DPC sensitization. Stated treatment: therapeutic diphenylcyclopropenone sensitization with weekly scalp DPC. This specimen was whole blood, taken in connection with sensitization to the hapten diphenylcyclopropenone (DPC). These receptors originate from a middle-aged man with alopecia areata. Some clones in this sample may be carry-over from other donors' samples.

This clonotype has ten or more counts. The chain joins TRBV6-6 to TRBJ1-4; D is undetermined. Trimming pared 6 bases from V and 8 bases from J, leaving 19 bases between. Germline V gene sequence: CDR1 MNHNY, CDR2 SVGAGI (reference sequence). The CDR3 sequence is 15 residues long. CDR3 sequence: CASSAGGPEPEKLFF. The CDR3 DNA sequence: TGTGCCAGCAGCGCGGGAGGTCCCGAACCGGAAAAACTGTTTTTT.

This rearrangement joins TRBV11-2 to TRBJ1-1; no clear D. The length of the CDR3 is 14 residues. The germline CDR1 and CDR2 sequences are SGHAT and FQNNGV. Trimming removed 1 base at V and 0 bases at J, with 6 bases between. The CDR3 region is CASSLGLMNTEAFF. CDR3 bases: TGTGCCAGCAGCTTAGGACTCATGAACACTGAAGCTTTCTTT.